The 3 T cell receptor beta chains presented below share a single source sample, sequenced in a study of T-cell memory formation after mild COVID-19. TCRdb itself ran the 5' RACE reads through MiXCR, one entry per CDR3 protein. The top ten clones hold roughly 21% of a sample with a few hundred thousand distinct CDR3 sequences, 15% to 20% of them seen once. Sequencing was carried out using PBMCs or a T cell subset sorted from them (not recorded which). The receptors stem from a man aged 18 to 35 who had mild COVID-19 (a few samples of this study predate the infection). Cell type and time point are not known.

J is TRBJ1-3 and V is TRBV20-1; D is perhaps TRBD1 (5 bases). CDR1 and CDR2 (germline): DFQATT, SNEGSKA (reference sequence). The germline V and J ends were trimmed by 7 bases and 4 bases, with 8 bases remaining between them. There are 11 residues in the CDR3. The CDR3 sequence is CSGREGNTIYF. The CDR3 DNA reads TGCAGTGGCAGGGAGGGAAACACCATATATTTT.

About this clonotype: This sequence may be a read error, since a much larger clone differs from it by one base. V and J are TRBV29-1 and TRBJ2-1; 9 nucleotides agree with TRBD1. This CDR3 region has 14 residues. Trimming at V came to 3 bases and at J to 8 bases, leaving 8 bases not matched to a gene. CDR1 and CDR2 (germline): SQVTM, ANQGSEA. The CDR3 sequence is CSVELDRGFHEQFF. CDR3 nucleotides: TGCAGCGTTGAGCTGGACAGGGGTTTTCATGAGCAGTTCTTC.

This clonotype was observed a handful of times. The chain uses TRBV28 and TRBJ1-5; D is unclear. Looked up from germline, CDR1 is MDHEN and CDR2 is SYDVKM. V lost 5 bases, J lost 9 bases, and 14 bases lay in between. The CDR3 has 13 residues. CDR3 sequence: CASSLPGLGPQHF. In DNA form, the CDR3 reads TGTGCCAGCAGTCTCCCAGGCTTAGGGCCCCAGCATTTT.